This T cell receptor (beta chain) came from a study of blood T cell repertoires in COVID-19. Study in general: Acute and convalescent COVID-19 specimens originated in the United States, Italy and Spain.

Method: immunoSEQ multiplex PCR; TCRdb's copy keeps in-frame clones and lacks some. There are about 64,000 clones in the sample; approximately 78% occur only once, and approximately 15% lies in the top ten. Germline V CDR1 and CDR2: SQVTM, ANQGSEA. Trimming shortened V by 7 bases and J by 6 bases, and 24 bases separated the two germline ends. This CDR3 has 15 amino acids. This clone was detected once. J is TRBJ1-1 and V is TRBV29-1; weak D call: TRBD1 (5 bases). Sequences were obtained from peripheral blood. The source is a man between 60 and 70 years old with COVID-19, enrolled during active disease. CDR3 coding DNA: TGCAGCGCTAAGAACGGTGTGGAAGGGGTAGCTGAAGCTTTCTTT. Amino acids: CSAKNGVEGVAEAFF.